Listed here is a single T cell receptor beta chain. The data were obtained in a study of blood T cell repertoires in COVID-19. Looking at the study overall: Collection of acute and convalescent COVID-19 samples took place in the United States, Italy and Spain.

Germline V gene sequence: CDR1 SGDLS, CDR2 YYNGEE. There are 15 residues in the CDR3. V was clipped by 2 bases and J by 0 bases, with 9 bases between them. Patients of the Seattle cohort, enrolled during active infection, were followed longitudinally. Using immunoSEQ multiplex PCR, the repertoire was profiled, and TCRdb retains in-frame clones only, with some absent. The data hold 150,000 to 200,000 clones, with 81% observed a single time. This chain joins TRBV9 and TRBJ1-3; D call uncertain. The receptor comes from a woman aged 80 or over with COVID-19, enrolled during active disease. Specimen: peripheral blood. CDR3 sequence reads: CASSVGDHSGNTIYF. DNA of the CDR3: TGTGCCAGCAGCGTCGGGGATCACTCTGGAAACACCATATATTTT.